This TCR beta chain is drawn from a study of T cell responses to AZD1222 COVID-19 vaccine. V gave up 5 bases and J gave up 6 bases; unmatched junction bases: 8. Per the germline V gene, CDR1 is LNHDA and CDR2 is SQIVND (reference sequence). The CDR3 covers 15 residues. Method: immunoSEQ multiplex PCR; TCRdb's copy keeps in-frame clones and lacks some. Among about 60,000 clones listed, around 85% were seen once. This clonotype was obtained from an adult in good health. This material consisted of peripheral blood, taken on day 0 of MenACWY control vaccination. The chain links TRBV19 to TRBJ2-4, with 9 bases that match TRBD1. The CDR3: CASSGDRGGGNIQYF. CDR3 DNA: TGTGCCAGTAGTGGCGACAGGGGGGGCGGAAACATTCAGTACTTC.